This entry features one T cell receptor beta chain sequence. This sample stems from a study of blood T cell repertoires in COVID-19. Some clones are missing from TCRdb's copy, which holds only in-frame ones; the method was immunoSEQ multiplex PCR. This sample has about 330,000 clones, with roughly 88% found just once. V was cut by 1 base and J by 7 bases, with 7 bases left in between. This CDR3 contains 12 residues. Looked up from germline, CDR1 is SNHLY and CDR2 is FYNNEI. Sequenced sample: peripheral blood. The receptor's source is a woman aged 45-65 years with active or convalescent COVID-19. This chain joins TRBV2 and TRBJ1-1; D uncertain. The CDR3 coding sequence is TGTGCCAGCAGTGAAGTGTGGCTTGAAGCTTTCTTT. Amino acids: CASSEVWLEAFF.